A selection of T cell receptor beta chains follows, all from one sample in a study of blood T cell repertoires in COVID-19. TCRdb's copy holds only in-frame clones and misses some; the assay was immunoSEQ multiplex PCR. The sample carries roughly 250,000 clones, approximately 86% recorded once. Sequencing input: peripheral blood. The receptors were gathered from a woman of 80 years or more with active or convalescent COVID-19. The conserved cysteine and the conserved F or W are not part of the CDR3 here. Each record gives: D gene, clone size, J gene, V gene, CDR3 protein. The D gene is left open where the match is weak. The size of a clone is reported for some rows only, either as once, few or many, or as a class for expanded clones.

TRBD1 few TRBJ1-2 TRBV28 ASSSGQASYGYT
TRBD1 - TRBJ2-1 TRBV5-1 ASRRQGASVDEQF
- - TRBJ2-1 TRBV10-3 AISEKQGVGNEQF
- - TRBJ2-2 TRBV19 ASTPGGGRRSGELF
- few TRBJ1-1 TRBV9 ASSPGTSNTEAF
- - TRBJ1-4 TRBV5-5 ASSLQGRTSGITNEKLF
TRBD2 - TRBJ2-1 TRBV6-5 ASSRGLAGVNEQF
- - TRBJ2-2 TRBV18 ASSPPAGTGELF
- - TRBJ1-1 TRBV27 ASSPVMNTEAF
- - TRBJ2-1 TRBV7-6 ASSSSRGKQF
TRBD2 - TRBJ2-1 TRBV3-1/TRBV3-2 ASSLTSGGYNEQF
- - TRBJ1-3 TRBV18 ASSPSAQGSGNTIY
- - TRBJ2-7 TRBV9 ASSVGEGAPYEQY
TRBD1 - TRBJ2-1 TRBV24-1 ATSDPTGDEQF
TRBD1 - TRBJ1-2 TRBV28 ASSFQDSKGARDGYT
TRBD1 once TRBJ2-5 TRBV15 ATSREDRGYQETQY
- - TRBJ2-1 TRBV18 ASSPPRTIIYNEQF
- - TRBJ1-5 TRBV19 ASSISTGKSPQH
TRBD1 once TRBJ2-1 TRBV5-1 ASSWTGQGEYEQF
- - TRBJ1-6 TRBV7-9 ASSLLDSGNSPLH